A single sample is the source of the 31 T cell receptor beta chains below, sequenced in a study of T cell responses to AZD1222 COVID-19 vaccine. TCRdb's copy holds only in-frame clones and misses some; the assay was immunoSEQ multiplex PCR. The table includes tens of thousands of clones, around 82% detected once. This specimen consisted of peripheral blood, obtained 28 days after the second AZD1222 dose. The origin of the receptors is an adult who received the AZD1222 COVID-19 vaccine.

The chain couples TRBV9 to TRBJ2-3, with no clear D. The length of the CDR3 is 13 residues. Germline values: CDR1 SGDLS, CDR2 YYNGEE. V dropped 0 bases and J dropped 7 bases, with 9 bases sitting between them. In DNA, the CDR3 is TGTGCCAGCAGCGTAGCTTACCAGAATACGCAGTATTTT. This codes for CASSVAYQNTQYF.

The rearrangement links TRBV7-6 to TRBJ1-1; D is perhaps TRBD1 (6 bases). The CDR3 runs 19 residues. Trimming shortened V by 1 base and J by 3 bases, and 24 bases separated the two germline ends. The germline CDR1 and CDR2 sequences are SGHVS and FNYEAQ. The CDR3 DNA is TGTGCCAGCAGCTTAGTCCTTGGGGGGCGAGTATCTTTAGACACTGAAGCTTTCTTT. Its protein is CASSLVLGGRVSLDTEAFF.

J is TRBJ1-5 and V is TRBV27; perhaps TRBD1 as D (6 bases). The CDR3 runs 14 residues. Germline-derived CDR1 and CDR2 are MNHEY and SMNVEV (reference sequence). Deletions cut 8 bases from V and 6 bases from J, with 17 bases between. CDR3 DNA sequence: TGTGCCAGCGGCCGGACAGTGTCGTCTCAGCCCCAGCATTTT. Translating it yields CASGRTVSSQPQHF.

This sequence joins TRBV2 and TRBJ2-5, with D hard to call. V lost 6 bases and J lost 5, with 4 bases in between. This CDR3 has 10 residues. Germline lookup yields CDR1 SNHLY and CDR2 FYNNEI. The CDR3 nucleotides read TGTGCCAGCAGAGCGGAGACCCAGTACTTC. It encodes CASRAETQYF.

The chain combines TRBV6-5 with TRBJ2-3; tentatively, D is TRBD1 or TRBD2 (6 bases each). The V gene's germline CDR1 is MNHEY and CDR2 SVGAGI. V gave up 6 bases and J gave up 2 bases, with 9 bases separating them. The CDR3 runs to 13 residues. The CDR3 region is CASRGGYTDTQYF. CDR3 sequence (DNA): TGTGCCAGCAGAGGGGGGTACACAGATACGCAGTATTTT.

The chain has TRBV6-5 and TRBJ1-5; 9 bases are shared with TRBD1. CDR1 and CDR2 from the germline V gene are MNHEY and SVGAGI. Trimming took 5 bases from V and 7 from J; bases not matched to a gene: 9. CDR3 size: 15 residues. CDR3 loop: CASSTRRDREQPQHF. As DNA, the CDR3 is TGTGCCAGCAGTACTCGCCGGGACAGGGAGCAGCCCCAGCATTTT.

V is TRBV18 and J is TRBJ2-2; TRBD1 aligns across 9 bases. The germline CDR1 and CDR2 sequences are KGHSH and LQKENI. CDR3 length equals 16 residues. V shed 2 bases, J shed 4 bases, and the junction held 5 bases outside the gene matches. The CDR3 spells CASSPNRGQGTGELFF. The CDR3 DNA sequence: TGTGCCAGCTCACCAAACAGGGGGCAGGGCACCGGGGAGCTGTTTTTT. Supplemented by reference TRBV18 and TRBJ2-2, the full variable domain reads NAGVMQNPRHLVRRRGQEARLRCSPMKGHSHVYWYRQLPEEGLKFMVYLQKENIIDESGMPKERFSAEFPKEGPSILRIQQVVRGDSAAYFCASSPNRGQGTGELFFGEGSRLTVL.

The chain joins TRBV6-5 to TRBJ1-1; D is undetermined. The germline V and J ends were trimmed by 4 bases and 6 bases, with 12 bases remaining between them. CDR3 length: 13 residues. Per germline, CDR1 MNHEY and CDR2 SVGAGI. CDR3 protein: CASSSYSSAEAFF. DNA of the CDR3: TGTGCCAGCAGTTCCTACAGTAGCGCTGAAGCTTTCTTT.

The J gene is TRBJ2-2, the V gene TRBV27; D is unresolved. Germline V gene sequence: CDR1 MNHEY, CDR2 SMNVEV (reference sequence). V lost 7 bases, J lost 0 bases, and 9 bases lay in between. CDR3 length: 14 amino acids. The CDR3 is CASMRQANTGELFF. CDR3 bases: TGTGCCAGCATGAGGCAGGCGAACACCGGGGAGCTGTTTTTT.

The chain combines TRBV5-1 with TRBJ2-5, with D maybe TRBD2 (6 bases). From germline, CDR1 is SGHRS and CDR2 YFSETQ. The CDR3 sequence is 16 residues long. V was shortened by 3 bases and J by 5 bases, with 20 bases between the two germline ends. CDR3 sequence: CASSSGGGAGGETQYF. Here the CDR3 DNA reads TGCGCCAGCAGCTCTGGTGGCGGGGCTGGGGGGGAGACCCAGTACTTC.

This clone is a singleton in its sample. The chain links TRBV2 to TRBJ2-1; 8 bases map to TRBD1. The CDR3 extends over 15 amino acids. The junction had 4 bases not matched to a gene; V was cut back by 6 bases and J by 0 bases. Germline-derived CDR1 and CDR2 are SNHLY and FYNNEI. As DNA, the CDR3 is TGTGCCAGCAGCGGTACAGGGGGCTCCTACAATGAGCAGTTCTTC. The encoded protein is CASSGTGGSYNEQFF.

The gene calls are TRBV19 and TRBJ1-4; the match to TRBD1 covers 7 bases. The V segment lost 4 bases and the J segment 4 bases; nucleotides outside the gene matches: 6. This CDR3 spans 15 amino acids. Per germline, CDR1 LNHDA and CDR2 SQIVND (reference sequence). The CDR3 DNA reads TGTGCCAGTAGTACCGGACAGGCGCGTAATGAAAAACTGTTTTTT. Translating gives CASSTGQARNEKLFF. Combining the CDR3 with reference TRBV19 and TRBJ1-4 gives the whole variable domain DGGITQSPKYLFRKEGQNVTLSCEQNLNHDAMYWYRQDPGQGLRLIYYSQIVNDFQKGDIAEGYSVSREKKESFPLTVTSAQKNPTAFYLCASSTGQARNEKLFFGSGTQLSVL.

The genes are TRBV3-1 (or the pseudogene TRBV3-2) and TRBJ2-7; 7 bases agree with TRBD1. Per germline, CDR1 LGHDT and CDR2 YNNKEL (reference sequence). CDR3 size: 16 residues. Losses at the gene ends were 0 bases for V and 1 base for J; bases not matched to a gene: 6. The CDR3 nucleotides are TGTGCCAGCAGCCAAGATCAAGGGGGCGATTCCTACGAGCAGTACTTC. It is translated as CASSQDQGGDSYEQYF.

The chain employs TRBV11-2 and TRBJ1-1; D remains unclear. The CDR3 is 15 residues long. Looked up from germline, CDR1 is SGHAT and CDR2 is FQNNGV. Trimming removed 3 bases at V and 5 bases at J, with 16 bases between. For the CDR3, the DNA is TGTGCCAGCAGCTTGGTACTTGGAGGGCTAACTGAAGCTTTCTTT. Its translation is CASSLVLGGLTEAFF.

This chain uses TRBV11-2 with TRBJ1-2; 7 nucleotides agree with TRBD1. Germline CDR1 reads SGHAT; CDR2 reads FQNNGV. This CDR3 region has 14 residues. V gave up 5 bases and J gave up 3 bases; unmatched junction bases: 6. CDR3: CASSPGTAHYGYTF. CDR3 coding DNA: TGTGCCAGCAGCCCCGGGACAGCTCACTATGGCTACACCTTC.

This clone was found a few times. This sequence joins TRBV7-9 and TRBJ2-2; D remains ambiguous. The V and J ends lost 6 bases and 2 bases respectively, with 10 bases between them. Germline CDR1 is SEHNR and CDR2 is FQNEAQ (reference sequence). The CDR3 consists of 14 residues. This CDR3 reads CASSSDTNTGELFF. CDR3 in DNA: TGTGCCAGCAGTTCAGACACCAACACCGGGGAGCTGTTTTTT.

The chain has TRBV20-1 and TRBJ1-6, with D maybe TRBD1 (5 bases). The CDR3 length is 10 residues. The germline gives CDR1 DFQATT, CDR2 SNEGSKA (reference sequence). V was shortened by 3 bases and J by 16 bases, with 10 bases between the two germline ends. CDR3 in amino acids: CSARSDKLHF. CDR3 in DNA: TGCAGTGCTAGGTCGGACAAACTCCACTTT.

The chain employs TRBV7-9 and TRBJ2-2, with 9 bases identical to TRBD2. The germline gives CDR1 SEHNR, CDR2 FQNEAQ (reference sequence). Losses at the gene ends were 5 bases for V and 5 bases for J; bases not matched to a gene: 12. The length of the CDR3 is 17 residues. CDR3 sequence reads: CASSPLGASGTTGELFF. Here the CDR3 DNA reads TGTGCCAGCAGCCCCCTTGGGGCTAGCGGGACAACCGGGGAGCTGTTTTTT.

The rearrangement joins TRBV7-3 to TRBJ2-3; 13 positions match TRBD2. Unmatched junction bases numbered 6, after V lost 5 bases and J lost 4 bases. The CDR3 has 16 residues. The V gene's germline CDR1 is SGHTA and CDR2 FQGTGA. CDR3 DNA sequence: TGTGCCAGCAGCACCGGACTAGCGGGAGTTGCAGATACGCAGTATTTT. Protein sequence: CASSTGLAGVADTQYF.

This chain uses TRBV5-1 with TRBJ2-1; 12 bases map to TRBD2. Germline V gives CDR1 SGHRS, CDR2 YFSETQ. V was clipped by 4 bases and J by 2 bases; unmatched bases: 4. The CDR3 sequence is 16 residues long. In DNA form, the CDR3 reads TGCGCCAGCAGCATCCGGACTAGCGGGGCCTACAATGAGCAGTTCTTC. Translation: CASSIRTSGAYNEQFF.

This chain connects TRBV7-9 to TRBJ2-3, with 7 bases fitting TRBD1. The V gene end was trimmed by 3 bases and the J gene end by 3 bases; junction bases not matched to a gene: 3. CDR3 length equals 14 residues. CDR1 and CDR2 (germline): SEHNR, FQNEAQ (reference sequence). CDR3 amino acids: CASSFDRVTDTQYF. Written as DNA, the CDR3 is TGTGCCAGCAGCTTTGACAGGGTGACAGATACGCAGTATTTT. The whole variable domain, filled in from reference TRBV7-9 and TRBJ2-3, reads DTGVSQNPRHKITKRGQNVTFRCDPISEHNRLYWYRQTLGQGPEFLTYFQNEAQLEKSRLLSDRFSAERPKGSFSTLEIQRTEQGDSAMYLCASSFDRVTDTQYFGPGTRLTVL.

The V call is TRBV7-2, the J call TRBJ2-7, with D perhaps given as TRBD1 or TRBD2 (6 bases each). Germline CDR1 SGHTA, CDR2 FQGNSA. Trimming took 4 bases from V and 2 from J, leaving 12 bases between them. CDR3 length: 14 amino acids. The CDR3 DNA reads as TGTGCCAGCAGCTCAGGGGACTTAACCTACGAGCAGTACTTC. This gives the protein CASSSGDLTYEQYF.

V is TRBV7-9 and J is TRBJ1-1; a weak D match, TRBD1 (5 bases). V was trimmed by 5 bases and J by 3 bases, leaving 19 bases between them. The CDR3 has 16 amino acids. Germline V gives CDR1 SEHNR, CDR2 FQNEAQ (reference sequence). The CDR3 is CASSKPGTHGDTEAFF. CDR3 sequence (DNA): TGTGCCAGCAGCAAGCCCGGGACCCACGGGGACACTGAAGCTTTCTTT.

This clone was detected only once. The chain combines TRBV30 with TRBJ2-3; D unresolved. The CDR3 has 13 amino acids. V lost 8 bases, J lost 2 bases, and 14 bases lay in between. CDR1 is GTSNPN, CDR2 SVGIG, per germline (reference sequence). The CDR3 sequence is CARLSRSTDTQYF. The DNA for the CDR3 is TGTGCCCGGCTAAGTCGATCCACAGATACGCAGTATTTT. Looking up the rest from reference TRBV30 and TRBJ2-3 gives the full variable domain: SQTIHQWPATLVQPVGSPLSLECTVEGTSNPNLYWYRQAAGRGLQLLFYSVGIGQISSEVPQNLSASRPQDRQFILSSKKLLLSDSGFYLCARLSRSTDTQYFGPGTRLTVL.

The chain carries TRBV3-1 (or the pseudogene TRBV3-2) and TRBJ2-2, with TRBD1 matching over 8 bases. The CDR3 is 16 residues long. The ends lost 4 bases at V and 5 bases at J; junction bases unmatched: 9. Germline CDR1 LGHDT, CDR2 YNNKEL (reference sequence). The CDR3 spells CASSRTPTGETGELFF. The DNA of the CDR3 is TGTGCCAGCAGCCGTACCCCGACAGGGGAGACCGGGGAGCTGTTTTTT.

This clone was counted a few times. J is TRBJ2-5 and V is TRBV14; possibly TRBD2 for D (6 bases). Trimming pared 4 bases from V and 2 bases from J, leaving 14 bases between. Germline V gene data show CDR1 as SGHDN and CDR2 as FVKESK. This CDR3 is built from 15 residues. In DNA, the CDR3 is TGTGCCAGCAGCCGAAGTGGGGGGATGCAAGAGACCCAGTACTTC. It encodes CASSRSGGMQETQYF.

The rearrangement joins TRBV2 to TRBJ2-3; TRBD2 agrees at 12 bases. Germline-derived CDR1 and CDR2 are SNHLY and FYNNEI. The J segment lost 1 base and the V segment lost 5 bases, leaving 13 bases of the junction unmatched. The CDR3 is made up of 19 amino acids. The CDR3 DNA sequence: TGTGCCAGCAGTTCCGGGACTAGCGGGTTTTGGCGGGGCACAGATACGCAGTATTTT. It codes for CASSSGTSGFWRGTDTQYF.

J is TRBJ2-2 and V is TRBV7-2; 10 bases agree with TRBD2. The CDR3 has 18 amino acids. V was pared by 1 base and J by 2 bases, with 7 bases of the junction left unmatched. Germline V lookup: CDR1 SGHTA, CDR2 FQGNSA. In DNA, the CDR3 is TGTGCCAGCAGCTTAGTGTCTAGCGGGAGTGGAAACACCGGGGAGCTGTTTTTT. As protein: CASSLVSSGSGNTGELFF.

J is TRBJ2-7 and V is TRBV23-1; the D is unclear. TRBV23-1 is an ORF, with its function uncertain. The CDR3 is 14 amino acids. V was clipped by 0 bases and J by 4 bases, with 10 bases between them. The chain's CDR3 is CASSQSLAVYEQYF. The CDR3 DNA is TGCGCCAGCAGTCAATCGTTGGCAGTTTACGAGCAGTACTTC.

This clone came up once. The chain is built from TRBV5-1 and TRBJ2-5, with 8 bases lining up with TRBD2. CDR1 and CDR2 (germline): SGHRS, YFSETQ. CDR3 length: 17 residues. V trimming: 1 base; J trimming: 0 bases; junction bases outside the gene matches: 8. CDR3 nucleotide sequence: TGCGCCAGCAGCTTGTGGGTCCTAGCGGGCAACCAAGAGACCCAGTACTTC. This translates into CASSLWVLAGNQETQYF.

The chain links TRBV18 to TRBJ2-2; D is ambiguous. Looked up from germline, CDR1 is KGHSH and CDR2 is LQKENI. The CDR3 extends over 13 amino acids. Trimming pared 1 base from V and 5 bases from J, leaving 5 bases between. CDR3 coding DNA: TGTGCCAGCTCACCACAGTGGACCGGGGAGCTGTTTTTT. Protein product: CASSPQWTGELFF.